This T cell receptor beta chain was identified in a study of T cell responses to AZD1222 COVID-19 vaccine (dated by TCRdb to about 2021). At the level of the whole study: A total of 233 trial participants underwent TCR sequencing, of whom more than 200 had received two doses of AZD1222 and roughly 26 had received two doses of the MenACWY control vaccine. Trial participants were enrolled into age subgroups of 18-55, 56-69 and 70-plus years, which contained 148, 28 and 57 TCR-sequenced participants, respectively.

The germline V gene yields KGHSH for CDR1 and LQKENI for CDR2. V loses 2 bases of germline sequence and J loses 1 base, and the interval between the two ends is 11 bases. The CDR3 has 15 amino acids, counting the end cysteine and phenylalanine. Of the read, only the CDR3 DNA is kept; its 45 bases are in frame from base 1. The CDR3 regions of human TCRbeta chains were analyzed by immunosequencing. The original methods were these. Repertoire TCRs were checked for matches against a reference library of SARS-CoV-2-specific TCRs that had been generated using the MIRA antigen-specificity platform. Breadth meant the fraction of unique TCRs that were SARS-CoV-2-associated, whereas depth meant the fraction of total T cells that were SARS-CoV-2-associated. Each spike-specific TCR was assigned to its reactive spike region and to a CD4 or CD8 class using the MIRA data. Log10-transformed breadth and depth values were compared by one-way ANOVA with Sidak's multiple comparisons tests. TCRdb took this table from immuneACCESS and kept in-frame rearrangements with V and J called. Such tables lack part of the clones; where checked against another copy, unresolved V genes explain under half of the gap, and the rest is unexplained. Clone size and V and J calls were adopted from that table, with D and trimming inferred from the DNA. The sample table records 210,000 or so clones; about 93% of these occur just once. The top ten hold approximately 1% of the sample.

The time point label corresponds to: baseline before first vaccination. In light of the paper, this sample's treatment or condition label describes: meningococcal conjugate vaccine given as trial control. Vaccinee samples came from UK trials COV001 and COV002, including a single-blind randomized controlled phase 2/3 trial of AZD1222 (ChAdOx1 nCoV-19) in healthy adults. For TCRbeta chain sequencing, PBMC samples from trial participants were taken at day 0 and at day 28 after the second dose. In the case of this clone: This receptor's antigen is unknown. Base qualities were left out, and no much larger clone turns up one base away.

On the study overall, not on this receptor specifically: Conclusions about previously exposed vaccinees are limited because only six or seven AZD1222 recipients were SARS-CoV-2 seropositive at baseline. Nearly half of unique spike-specific TCRs reportedly recognized epitopes outside regions mutated in the B.1.351 and B.1.1.7 variants. Participants were mostly white British and included more females than males, and it was suggested by the authors that clonal diversity may have been underestimated. After two AZD1222 doses, both the breadth and the depth of spike-specific TCRs were significantly higher than at day 0 and than in MenACWY recipients. The 56-69-year group was small, and its depth increase did not reach significance, likely because of low power. CD4 TCRs associated with the vaccine covered the entire spike protein, and the dominant responses were in regions 160-218 and 743-854. Because no day 14 peak-response samples were available, repertoires were characterized only after the peak T cell response.

Rearrangement joined TRBV18 to TRBJ1-2, with a tentative D gene TRBD1 over 5 matching bases. Sequenced material: peripheral blood, taken on day 0 of MenACWY control vaccination. The clonotype originates from an adult in good health. In nucleotide form, the sequence is TGTGCCAGCTCACCAAGACAGCTAAGTAACTATGGCTACACCTTC. This codes for CASSPRQLSNYGYTF.